Sequencing of this T cell receptor (beta chain) was carried out in a study of T cells after yellow fever vaccination. Study-wide points: From the bulk population, abundant clonotypes could contaminate and appear within FACS-sorted repertoires.

TCRdb reprocessed the 5' RACE reads with MiXCR, giving one entry per CDR3 protein. The data show about 250,000 distinct CDR3 sequences, with around 3.5% seen just once and approximately 18% held by the top ten. Trimming removed 5 bases from V and 15 bases from J; junction bases left unmatched: 12. In germline, CDR1 is SGHTA, CDR2 FQGNSA. The CDR3 runs 14 residues. This clonotype was seen at least ten times. Its antigen is unidentified. The source is a young man who received the YFV17D yellow fever vaccine. The J gene is TRBJ2-1, the V gene TRBV7-2; 11 bases line up with TRBD1. The sequences come from PBMCs, collected 15 days after the yellow fever booster vaccination. In nucleotides, the CDR3 is TGTGCCAGCAGCGCCCGGACAGGGGGCCGGGAGGTGTTCTTC. This translates into CASSARTGGREVFF.